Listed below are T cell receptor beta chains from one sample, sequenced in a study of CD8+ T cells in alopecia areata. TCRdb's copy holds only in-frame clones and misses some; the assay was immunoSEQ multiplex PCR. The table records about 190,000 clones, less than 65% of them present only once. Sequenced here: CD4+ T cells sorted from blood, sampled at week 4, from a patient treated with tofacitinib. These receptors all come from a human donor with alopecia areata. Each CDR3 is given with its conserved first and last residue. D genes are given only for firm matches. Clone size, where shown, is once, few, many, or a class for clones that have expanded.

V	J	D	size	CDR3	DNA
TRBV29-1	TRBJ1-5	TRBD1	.	CSVGGTGQNQPQHF	TGCAGCGTCGGAGGGACAGGGCAGAATCAGCCCCAGCATTTT
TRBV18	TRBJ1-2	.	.	CASSTETGTPKGYGYTF	TGTGCCAGCTCAACTGAAACCGGGACCCCGAAGGGCTATGGCTACACCTTC
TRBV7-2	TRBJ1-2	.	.	CASSWSNYGYTF	TGTGCCAGCAGTTGGTCTAACTATGGCTACACCTTC
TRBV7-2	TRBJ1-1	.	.	CASSLWQARWEAFF	TGTGCCAGCAGCTTGTGGCAGGCCCGCTGGGAAGCTTTCTTT
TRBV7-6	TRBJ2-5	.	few	CASSLAEGPQETQYF	TGTGCCAGCAGCCTGGCCGAAGGGCCCCAAGAGACCCAGTACTTC
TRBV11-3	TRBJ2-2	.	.	CASSSKGWQARTGELFF	TGTGCCAGCAGCTCGAAGGGATGGCAAGCTCGCACCGGGGAGCTGTTTTTT
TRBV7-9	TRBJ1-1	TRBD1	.	CASSQGQVMNTEAFF	TGTGCCAGCAGCCAGGGACAGGTCATGAACACTGAAGCTTTCTTT
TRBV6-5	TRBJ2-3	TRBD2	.	CASSYTSGSTDTQYF	TGTGCCAGCAGTTACACTAGCGGGAGCACAGATACGCAGTATTTT
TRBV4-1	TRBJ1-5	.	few	CASSQRVQAGNQPQHF	TGCGCCAGCAGCCAAAGAGTCCAAGCTGGGAACCAGCCCCAGCATTTT
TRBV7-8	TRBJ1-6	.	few	CASSLTGLESPLHF	TGTGCCAGCAGCCTGACGGGGTTGGAGTCACCCCTCCACTTT
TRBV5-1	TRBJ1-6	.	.	CASSFANKDSPLHF	TGCGCCAGCAGCTTTGCCAATAAGGATTCACCCCTCCACTTT
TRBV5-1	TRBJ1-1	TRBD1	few	CASSLRQGLNTEAFF	TGCGCCAGCAGCTTGAGACAGGGACTGAACACTGAAGCTTTCTTT
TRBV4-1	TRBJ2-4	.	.	CASSQGIVLGTGKNIQYF	TGCGCCAGCAGCCAAGGCATAGTGTTAGGGACGGGGAAAAACATTCAGTACTTC
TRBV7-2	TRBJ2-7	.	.	CASSSLWLTPPEQYF	TGTGCCAGCAGCTCCCTTTGGCTCACCCCGCCCGAGCAGTACTTC
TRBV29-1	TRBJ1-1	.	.	CSVGSVDTEAFF	TGCAGCGTTGGTTCGGTAGACACTGAAGCTTTCTTT
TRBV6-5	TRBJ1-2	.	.	CASSYYRDDGYTF	TGTGCCAGCAGTTACTACAGGGACGATGGCTACACCTTC
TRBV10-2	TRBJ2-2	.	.	CASSESQGLLNTGELFF	TGCGCCAGCAGTGAGTCGCAGGGTTTATTAAACACCGGGGAGCTGTTTTTT
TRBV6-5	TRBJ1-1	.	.	CATEPKKNTEAFF	TGTGCCACCGAACCCAAGAAGAACACTGAAGCTTTCTTT
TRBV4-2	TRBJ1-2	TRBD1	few	CASSQGTGTVYGYTF	TGTGCCAGCAGCCAAGGTACCGGGACAGTCTATGGCTACACCTTC
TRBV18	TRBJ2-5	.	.	CASSPIETQYF	TGTGCCAGCTCACCAATCGAGACCCAGTACTTC
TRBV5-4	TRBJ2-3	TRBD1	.	CASSQDRARTGTTDTQYF	TGTGCCAGCAGCCAAGATCGGGCGAGGACAGGGACGACAGATACGCAGTATTTT
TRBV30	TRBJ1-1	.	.	CAWSVGAGPNTEAFF	TGTGCCTGGAGTGTAGGAGCAGGGCCGAACACTGAAGCTTTCTTT
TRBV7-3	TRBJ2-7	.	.	CASSSTFLGEQYF	TGTGCCAGCAGTTCTACGTTCTTGGGCGAGCAGTACTTC
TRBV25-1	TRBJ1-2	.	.	CASSDGTSGYTF	TGTGCCAGCAGTGATGGGACATCCGGCTACACCTTC
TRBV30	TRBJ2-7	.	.	CAWSVGGGSYEQYF	TGTGCCTGGAGTGTAGGGGGGGGTTCCTACGAGCAGTACTTC
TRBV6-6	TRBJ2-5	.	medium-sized	CASSFRREETQYF	TGTGCCAGCAGTTTCAGGAGAGAAGAGACCCAGTACTTC